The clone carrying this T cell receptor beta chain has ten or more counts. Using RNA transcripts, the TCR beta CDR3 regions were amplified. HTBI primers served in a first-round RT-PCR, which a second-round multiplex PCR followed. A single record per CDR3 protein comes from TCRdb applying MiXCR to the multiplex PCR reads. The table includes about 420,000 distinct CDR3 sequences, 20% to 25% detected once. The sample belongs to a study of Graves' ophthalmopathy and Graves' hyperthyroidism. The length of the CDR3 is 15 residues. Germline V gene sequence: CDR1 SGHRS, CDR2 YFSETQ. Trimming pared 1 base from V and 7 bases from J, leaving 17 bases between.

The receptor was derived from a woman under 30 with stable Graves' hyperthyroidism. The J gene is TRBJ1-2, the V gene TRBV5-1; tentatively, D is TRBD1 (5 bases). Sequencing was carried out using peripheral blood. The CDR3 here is CASSLRRGWLGGYTF. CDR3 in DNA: TGCGCCAGCAGCTTGCGTCGGGGGTGGTTAGGTGGCTACACCTTC.